This TCR beta chain comes out of a study of cytomegalovirus exposure and HLA in healthy donors (dated 2017 in TCRdb). Regarding the research as a whole: An earlier analysis of some 600 of the donors reported approximately 300 Gb of sequence data and some 110 million unique TCR beta sequences obtained from 180 million or so T cells. Approximately 300 gigabases of sequencing data and around 80 million unique TCR sequences made up an early release that covered over 550 HLA-typed donors. Of the roughly 400 genotyped donors, about 84% fell in the genetic ancestry cluster associated with self-reported Caucasian donors. The study was designed to test whether signatures of past pathogen exposure could be identified by cataloging public T cell receptors. The study profiled the T cell repertoires of 666 subjects by immunosequencing and related them to cytomegalovirus serostatus. A separate validation cohort of roughly 120 different subjects was used in addition to the roughly 620-subject first cohort. The study combined high-throughput TCR immunosequencing, statistical association of individual TCRs with disease status, and machine learning to predict cytomegalovirus infection status. In a later analysis, previously published TCR beta repertoires from roughly 710 donors were re-analyzed and high-resolution HLA genotyping was added so that TCR occurrence patterns could be studied. Rather than using new phenotypic data, the later analysis identified candidate immune exposures from TCR beta sequences and from how often those sequences occurred across donors. An earlier analysis of 587 of the donors applied high-throughput TCR beta sequencing to assess whether each TCR beta V gene segment acted as functional or pseudogenic. Donor age, sex, ethnicity and CMV serostatus were compiled together with the repertoire data. In a later genetic analysis, genome-wide SNP genotypes for about three fifths of the roughly 670 donors were used, and that subset was treated as a discovery cohort. All discovery cohort repertoires had been generated on a single sequencing platform. HLA typing covered class I and class II loci at four-digit resolution. Typing coverage varied by locus: 629-630 donors for A, B, C, DRB1 and DQB1; roughly 560 for DQA1; around 610 for DPA1; roughly 470 for DPB1. About five DR-DQ haplotypes were treated as single units for association and clustering because of strong linkage in the cohort. On average, around 200,000 unique TCR beta nucleotide sequences were sequenced per donor among a few hundred genotyped donors of the cohort, with 15% to 20% of those sequences being non-productive.

In total, more than 500 healthy bone marrow donors made up the cohort. At the time of sampling, all cohort members were nominally healthy, though unrecorded immune exposures were likely present. The donor tested CMV seronegative and was one of the 352 seronegative cohort members. Every donor gave a peripheral blood sample, and the peripheral blood mononuclear cells from that sample were used for TCR beta sequencing. The Qiagen DNeasy Blood Extraction Kit was used to extract genomic DNA from the blood cell samples. From the cysteine through the phenylalanine, the CDR3 covers 14 amino acids. CDR3 DNA only is kept here, 42 bases in frame from base 1. For CDR1 and CDR2, the germline V gene lists MGHRA and YSYEKL. At the junction V is shortened by 5 bases and J by 6 bases, with 14 bases in between. Broader findings and caveats from the paper: In both the original and validation cohorts, the classifier was reported to diagnose cytomegalovirus status with high specificity and sensitivity. About 17 rarely observed V segments, including chromosome 9 orphons, were excluded from the earlier analysis of just under 600 of the donors because counts were too low. For the cohort, immune exposure information was limited to CMV serostatus. A total of 164 TCR beta chains were listed by the study as associated with cytomegalovirus. In a later analysis, HLA-associated TCR beta chains showed more clonal expansion and lower generation probabilities than non-associated chains that were equally common. The 87-base-pair reads could not distinguish some IMGT-functional V segments, including TRBV6-2 and TRBV6-3, so those segments were excluded. A later analysis reported that several top co-occurrence clusters appeared linked to parvovirus B19, influenza, CMV and Epstein-Barr virus. A later genetic analysis associated a missense DCLRE1C variant with V-gene and J-gene trimming of TCR beta chains, and an independent cohort replicated the association. A cluster of highly shared sequence variants was judged likely to be a technical artifact of the sequencing pipeline. Compared with the approximately 710-donor mean, donors in an Asian-associated ancestry cluster had fewer N-insertions in productive TCRs, according to a later genetic analysis. Broadly in line with IMGT annotations, most TCR beta V segments showed up in productive rearrangements about 90% or about 30% of the time in an earlier analysis of some 590 of the donors. At a false discovery rate of 0.05, a later analysis linked some 18,000 TCR beta sequences to specific HLA alleles. The authors suggested that the approach could potentially be extended to other disease states and immunological phenotypes. In this cohort, only TCR beta chains were sequenced, and detectable features were limited by the absence of alpha or paired-chain data. According to a later analysis, TCR association rates differed among HLA loci, with DRB1 alleles showing the most associated TCRs and HLA-C alleles showing the fewest. Correlated functional status among segregating V segments might be attributable to linkage disequilibrium, but an unknown experimental factor could not be ruled out. A few of the identified cytomegalovirus-associated TCR beta chains were confirmed in vitro to be specific for cytomegalovirus antigens. Because HLA typing was unavailable for some donors at each locus, only the typed subset was used in association tests. A further reported finding was that TCR beta sequences accurately predicted the HLA-A and HLA-B alleles for most subjects in the first cohort. In a later analysis, most CMV-associated TCR beta chains were found to appear HLA-restricted, with HLA associations seemingly driven largely by CMV exposure. The presence/absence analyses assumed that sequencing depth was roughly uniform across donors, and that assumption may not be true. Strong co-occurrence of HLA alleles, especially DR and DQ, made assigning TCR associations to individual alleles difficult. Most TCR sequences were observed very rarely across donors, whereas some public TCRs were present in many individuals.

A remark on this clone: Its antigen is not yet known.

Library prep was done by the immunoSEQ multiplex PCR assay. A mixture of 60 forward primers for TCR Vbeta segments and 13 reverse primers for TCR Jbeta segments was used in the multiplex PCR. Amplification of the CDR3 region of rearranged TCR beta genes was performed with a multiplex PCR assay on genomic DNA. Amplified TCR beta libraries were sequenced as 87-base-pair reads on the Illumina HiSeq System. In the authors' own workflow: Across the roughly 600 repertoires, a later analysis counted tens of millions of unique TCR beta chains, about 10 million of which were shared by at least two donors. Raw reads were error-corrected and collapsed into unique sequences with a nearest-neighbor algorithm that merged closely related sequences to remove PCR and sequencing errors. V, D and J gene segments were assigned by aligning CDR3 sequences to IMGT reference sequences. For a sequence to be retained, at least a six-nucleotide match to both a V gene segment and a J gene segment was required. A rearrangement was called productive if the CDR3 had no stop codons and remained in frame with V and J, and every other rearrangement was called non-productive. CDR3 was defined according to IMGT convention as the region running from the second conserved V-encoded cysteine to the conserved J-encoded phenylalanine. The earlier analysis of 550 to 650 of the donors excluded any sequence lacking an unambiguous match to a single V gene segment. An earlier analysis of some 500 of the donors classified V segments as functional when productive rearrangements were above 56.7% and as segregating when the standard deviation between donors was above 5%. To diagnose cytomegalovirus status from the catalog of TCR beta chain sequences, a statistical classification framework was built. V and J gene assignment, in a later analysis, came from comparing TCR nucleotide sequences with IMGT/GENE-DB human TR gene sequences. Using the TCRdist pipeline, a later analysis assigned CDR3 sequences along with most-parsimonious VDJ recombination scenarios. In a later analysis, each TCR beta chain was defined by its CDR3 amino acid sequence together with its V-gene family, and reads lacking a unique V-gene family were excluded. As a way to deal with suspected cross-contamination and a sequencing artifact, a later analysis dropped under 600 nucleotide sequences that were highly shared and had low generation probability. In a later analysis, a clonal expansion index was calculated for each public chain from normalized within-repertoire ranks of inferred template counts. A later analysis computed generation probabilities with a VDJ recombination model fitted to out-of-frame rearrangements, and checked the results against IGoR. In a later analysis, hypergeometric tests were used to score TCR-TCR, TCR-HLA and TCR-CMV co-occurrence, with a repertoire-size bias correction applied to TCR pairs. To estimate false discovery rates, a later analysis permuted the HLA or CMV assignments 20 times. In a later analysis, co-occurring TCRs were grouped with DBSCAN, and TCRdist sequence similarity was added when clustering was performed within HLA-allele-positive subsets. Repertoires with fewer than 30,000 or more than 120,000 public chains, plus five repertoires with anomalous nucleotide sharing, were excluded from co-occurrence clustering. In TCRdb, the immuneACCESS table is reduced to in-frame sequences with V and J assigned. These tables do not hold every clone; where another copy was compared, an unresolved V gene accounts for under half, and the others remain unexplained. V and J calls and clone size are given by that table; D and trimming were obtained from the DNA. The table kept for this sample lists around 140,000 clones. The ten biggest clones cover about 1.6% of the sample.

Recombination connected TRBV4-1 to TRBJ2-1; TRBD2 could be the D gene, as 6 bases match. The receptor comes from a woman between 40 and 50 years old in good health and CMV-seronegative. The source material was PBMCs. The nucleotide sequence reads TGCGCCAGCAGCTCCCAGGAGGGAGGCAATGAGCAGTTCTTC. This translates into CASSSQEGGNEQFF.